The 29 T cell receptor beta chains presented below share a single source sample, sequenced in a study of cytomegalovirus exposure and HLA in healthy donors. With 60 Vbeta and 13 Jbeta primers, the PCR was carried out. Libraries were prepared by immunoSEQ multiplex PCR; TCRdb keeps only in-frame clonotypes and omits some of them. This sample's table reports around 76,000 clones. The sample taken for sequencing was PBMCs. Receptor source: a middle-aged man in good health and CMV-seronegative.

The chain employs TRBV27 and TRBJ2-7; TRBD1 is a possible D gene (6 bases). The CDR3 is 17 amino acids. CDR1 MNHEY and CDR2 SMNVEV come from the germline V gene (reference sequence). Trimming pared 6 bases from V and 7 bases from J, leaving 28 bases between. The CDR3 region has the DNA TGTGCCAGCAGCCGTTCCATGCCGGGACACCCTCAAGGGGAGCAGTACTTC. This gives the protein CASSRSMPGHPQGEQYF.

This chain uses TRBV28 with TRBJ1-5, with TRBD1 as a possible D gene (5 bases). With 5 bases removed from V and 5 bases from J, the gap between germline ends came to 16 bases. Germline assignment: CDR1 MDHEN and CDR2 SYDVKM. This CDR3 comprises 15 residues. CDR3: CASSLGLHGDQPQHF. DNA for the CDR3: TGTGCCAGCAGTCTGGGACTCCACGGGGATCAGCCCCAGCATTTT.

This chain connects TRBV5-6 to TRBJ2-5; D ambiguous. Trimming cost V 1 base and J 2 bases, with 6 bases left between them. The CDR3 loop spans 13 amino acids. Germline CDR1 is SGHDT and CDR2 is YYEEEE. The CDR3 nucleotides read TGTGCCAGCAGCTTGATCCCGCAAGAGACCCAGTACTTC. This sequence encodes CASSLIPQETQYF.

CDR3 DNA sequence: TGTGCCAGCAGCTTTAGAGGGCGAGGAAACACCATATATTTT. Protein sequence: CASSFRGRGNTIYF. This chain joins TRBV7-8 and TRBJ1-3; D gene unclear. Trimming pared 3 bases from V and 4 bases from J, leaving 10 bases between. Germline V gene sequence: CDR1 SGHVS, CDR2 FQNEAQ. The CDR3 has 14 amino acids.

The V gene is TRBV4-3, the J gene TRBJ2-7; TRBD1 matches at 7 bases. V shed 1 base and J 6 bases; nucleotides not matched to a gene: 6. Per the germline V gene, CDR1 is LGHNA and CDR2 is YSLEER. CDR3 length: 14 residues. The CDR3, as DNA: TGCGCCAGCAGCCAAGGAACAGGGGTCAGCGAGCAGTACTTC. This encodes CASSQGTGVSEQYF.

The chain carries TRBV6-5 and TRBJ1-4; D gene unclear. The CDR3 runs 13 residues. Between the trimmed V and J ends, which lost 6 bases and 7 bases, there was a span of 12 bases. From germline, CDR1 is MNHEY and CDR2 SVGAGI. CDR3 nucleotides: TGTGCCAGCAGCACTCAACGGGGTGAAAAACTGTTTTTT. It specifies CASSTQRGEKLFF.

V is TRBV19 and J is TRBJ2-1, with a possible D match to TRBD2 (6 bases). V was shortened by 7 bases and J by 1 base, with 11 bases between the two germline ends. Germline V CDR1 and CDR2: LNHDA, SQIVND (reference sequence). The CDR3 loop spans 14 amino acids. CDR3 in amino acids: CASTTSRSYNEQFF. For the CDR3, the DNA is TGTGCCAGTACGACTAGTAGGTCCTACAATGAGCAGTTCTTC.

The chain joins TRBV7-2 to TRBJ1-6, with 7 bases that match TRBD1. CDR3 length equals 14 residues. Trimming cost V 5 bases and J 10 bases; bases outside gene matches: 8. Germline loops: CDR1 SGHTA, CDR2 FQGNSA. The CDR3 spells CASSTQQGYSPLHF. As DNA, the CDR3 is TGTGCCAGCAGCACCCAACAGGGGTACTCACCCCTCCACTTT.

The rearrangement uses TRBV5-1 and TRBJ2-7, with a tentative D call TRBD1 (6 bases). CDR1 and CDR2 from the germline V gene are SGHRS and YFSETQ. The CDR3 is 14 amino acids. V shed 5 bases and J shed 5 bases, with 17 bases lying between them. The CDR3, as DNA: TGCGCCAGCAGGCCGACCGGGACAAGGAACGAGCAGTACTTC. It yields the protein CASRPTGTRNEQYF.

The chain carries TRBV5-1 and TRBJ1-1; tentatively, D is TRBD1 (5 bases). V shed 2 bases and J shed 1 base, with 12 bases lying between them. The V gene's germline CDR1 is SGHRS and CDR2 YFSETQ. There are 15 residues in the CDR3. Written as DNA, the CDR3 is TGCGCCAGCAGCTTATTGCCGGACAAGAACACTGAAGCTTTCTTT. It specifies CASSLLPDKNTEAFF. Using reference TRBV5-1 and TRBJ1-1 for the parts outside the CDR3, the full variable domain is KAGVTQTPRYLIKTRGQQVTLSCSPISGHRSVSWYQQTPGQGLQFLFEYFSETQRNKGNFPGRFSGRQFSNSRSEMNVSTLELGDSALYLCASSLLPDKNTEAFFGQGTRLTVV.

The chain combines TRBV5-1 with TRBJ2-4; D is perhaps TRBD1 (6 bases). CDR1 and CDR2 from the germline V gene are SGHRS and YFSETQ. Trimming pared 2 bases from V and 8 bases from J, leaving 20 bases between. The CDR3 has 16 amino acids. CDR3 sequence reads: CASSFIGTQTGDIQYF. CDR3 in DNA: TGCGCCAGCAGCTTTATCGGGACACAGACCGGGGACATTCAGTACTTC.

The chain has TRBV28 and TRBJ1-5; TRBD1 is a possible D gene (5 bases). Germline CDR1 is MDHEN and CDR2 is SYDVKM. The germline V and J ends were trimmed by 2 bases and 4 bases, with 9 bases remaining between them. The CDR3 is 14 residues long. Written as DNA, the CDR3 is TGTGCCAGCAGTTTACAGGGTGGGAATCAGCCCCAGCATTTT. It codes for CASSLQGGNQPQHF.

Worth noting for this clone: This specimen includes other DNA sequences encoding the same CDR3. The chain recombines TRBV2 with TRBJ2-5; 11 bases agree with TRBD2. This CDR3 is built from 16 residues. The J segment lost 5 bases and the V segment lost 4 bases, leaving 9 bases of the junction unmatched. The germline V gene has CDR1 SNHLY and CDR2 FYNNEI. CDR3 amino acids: CASSVNSGGAGETQYF. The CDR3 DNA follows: TGTGCCAGCAGTGTCAATAGCGGGGGGGCTGGGGAGACCCAGTACTTC.

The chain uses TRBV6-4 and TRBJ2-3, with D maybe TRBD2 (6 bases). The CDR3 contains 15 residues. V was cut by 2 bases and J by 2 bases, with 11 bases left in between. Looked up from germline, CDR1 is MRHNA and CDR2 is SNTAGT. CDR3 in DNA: TGTGCCAGCAGTGACGCGGGCGGGGCCACAGATACGCAGTATTTT. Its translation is CASSDAGGATDTQYF.

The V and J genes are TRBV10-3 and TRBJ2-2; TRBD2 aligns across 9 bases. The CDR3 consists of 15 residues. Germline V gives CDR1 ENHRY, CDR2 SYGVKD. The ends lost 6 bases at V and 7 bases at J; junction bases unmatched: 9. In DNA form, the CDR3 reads TGTGCCATCAGAGTCGAGCGGGGGGTTATCGGGGAGCTGTTTTTT. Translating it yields CAIRVERGVIGELFF.

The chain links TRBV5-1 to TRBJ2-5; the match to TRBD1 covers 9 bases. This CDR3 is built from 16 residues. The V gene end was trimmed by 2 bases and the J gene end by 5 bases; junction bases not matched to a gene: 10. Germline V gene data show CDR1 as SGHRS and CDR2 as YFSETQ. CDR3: CASSLTPGQGRETQYF. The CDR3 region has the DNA TGCGCCAGCAGCTTAACCCCGGGACAGGGAAGGGAGACCCAGTACTTC.

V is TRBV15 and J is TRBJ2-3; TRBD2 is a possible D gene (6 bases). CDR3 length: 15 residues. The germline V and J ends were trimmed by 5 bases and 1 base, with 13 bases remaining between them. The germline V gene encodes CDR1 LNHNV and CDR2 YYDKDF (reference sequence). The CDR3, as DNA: TGTGCCACCAGCCTTCGACTAGTAGGCACAGATACGCAGTATTTT. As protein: CATSLRLVGTDTQYF.

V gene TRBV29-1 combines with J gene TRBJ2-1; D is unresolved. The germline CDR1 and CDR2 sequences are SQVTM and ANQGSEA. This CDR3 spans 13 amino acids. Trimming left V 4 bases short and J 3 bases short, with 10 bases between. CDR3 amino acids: CSVGEAVYNEQFF. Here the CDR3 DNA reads TGCAGCGTTGGAGAGGCGGTCTACAATGAGCAGTTCTTC.

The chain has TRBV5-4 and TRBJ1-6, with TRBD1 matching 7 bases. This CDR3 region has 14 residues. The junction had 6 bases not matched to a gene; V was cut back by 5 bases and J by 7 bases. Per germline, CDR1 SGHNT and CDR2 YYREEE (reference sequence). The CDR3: CASSVGTENSPLHF. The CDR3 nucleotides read TGTGCCAGCAGTGTTGGGACAGAGAATTCACCCCTCCACTTT.

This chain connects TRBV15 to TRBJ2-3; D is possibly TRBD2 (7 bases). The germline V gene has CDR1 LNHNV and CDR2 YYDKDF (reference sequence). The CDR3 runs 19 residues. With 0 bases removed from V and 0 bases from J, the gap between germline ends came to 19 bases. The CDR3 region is CATSRDWRGRGDSTDTQYF. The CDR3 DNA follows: TGTGCCACCAGCAGAGATTGGAGGGGGAGGGGAGATAGCACAGATACGCAGTATTTT. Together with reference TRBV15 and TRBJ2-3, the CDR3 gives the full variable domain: DAMVIQNPRYQVTQFGKPVTLSCSQTLNHNVMYWYQQKSSQAPKLLFHYYDKDFNNEADTPDNFQSRRPNTSFCFLDIRSPGLGDTAMYLCATSRDWRGRGDSTDTQYFGPGTRLTVL.

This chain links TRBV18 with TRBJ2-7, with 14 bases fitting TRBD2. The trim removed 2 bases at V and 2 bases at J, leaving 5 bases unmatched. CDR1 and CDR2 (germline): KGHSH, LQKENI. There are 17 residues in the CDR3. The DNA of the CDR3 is TGTGCCAGCTCACCAAGACTAGCGGGAGGGCCAGCCTACGAGCAGTACTTC. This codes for CASSPRLAGGPAYEQYF.

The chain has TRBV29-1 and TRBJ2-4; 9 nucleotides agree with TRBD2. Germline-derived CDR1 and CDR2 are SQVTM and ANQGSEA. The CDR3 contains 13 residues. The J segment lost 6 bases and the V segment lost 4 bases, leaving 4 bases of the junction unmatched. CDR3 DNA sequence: TGCAGCGTTGCTTTGCGGGGGGGAAACATTCAGTACTTC. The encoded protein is CSVALRGGNIQYF.

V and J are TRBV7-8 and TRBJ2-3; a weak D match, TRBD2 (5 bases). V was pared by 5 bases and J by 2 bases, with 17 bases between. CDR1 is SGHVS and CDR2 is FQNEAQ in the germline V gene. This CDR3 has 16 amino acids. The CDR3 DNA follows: TGTGCCAGCAGCCCCCAAGTCAGCGGCTACACAGATACGCAGTATTTT. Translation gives CASSPQVSGYTDTQYF.

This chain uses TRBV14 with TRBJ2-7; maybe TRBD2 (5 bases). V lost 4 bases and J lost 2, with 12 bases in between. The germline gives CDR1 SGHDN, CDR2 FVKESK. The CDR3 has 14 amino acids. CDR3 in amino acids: CASSPSGDPYEQYF. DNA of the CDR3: TGTGCCAGCAGCCCAAGCGGAGACCCCTACGAGCAGTACTTC.

CDR3 nucleotide sequence: TGTGCCAGCGACCGGGACGCCGGATTAGACTCGAGCGGGAGAGGAGAGACCCAGTACTTC. It yields the protein CASDRDAGLDSSGRGETQYF. The chain uses TRBV2 and TRBJ2-5, with 8 bases fitting TRBD2. CDR1 SNHLY and CDR2 FYNNEI come from the germline V gene. The CDR3 loop spans 20 amino acids. The J segment lost 4 bases and the V segment lost 8 bases, leaving 27 bases of the junction unmatched.

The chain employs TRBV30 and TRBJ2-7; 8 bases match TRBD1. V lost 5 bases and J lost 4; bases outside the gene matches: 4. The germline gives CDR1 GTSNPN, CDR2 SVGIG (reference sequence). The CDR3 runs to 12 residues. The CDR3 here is CAWRQGAYEQYF. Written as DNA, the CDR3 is TGTGCCTGGCGGCAGGGGGCTTACGAGCAGTACTTC. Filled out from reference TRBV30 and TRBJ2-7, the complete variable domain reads SQTIHQWPATLVQPVGSPLSLECTVEGTSNPNLYWYRQAAGRGLQLLFYSVGIGQISSEVPQNLSASRPQDRQFILSSKKLLLSDSGFYLCAWRQGAYEQYFGPGTRLTVT.

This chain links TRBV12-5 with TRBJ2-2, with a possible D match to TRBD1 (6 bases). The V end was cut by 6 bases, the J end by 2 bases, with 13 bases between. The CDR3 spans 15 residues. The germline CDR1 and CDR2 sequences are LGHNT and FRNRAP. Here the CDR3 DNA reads TGTGCTAGTGGACCGACAGGAATTAACACCGGGGAGCTGTTTTTT. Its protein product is CASGPTGINTGELFF.

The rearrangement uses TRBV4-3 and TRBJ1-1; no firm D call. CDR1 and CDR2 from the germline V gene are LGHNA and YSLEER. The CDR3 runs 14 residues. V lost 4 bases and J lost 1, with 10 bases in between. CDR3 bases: TGCGCCAGCAGCCGGCAGAGCGGGAACACTGAAGCTTTCTTT. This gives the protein CASSRQSGNTEAFF.

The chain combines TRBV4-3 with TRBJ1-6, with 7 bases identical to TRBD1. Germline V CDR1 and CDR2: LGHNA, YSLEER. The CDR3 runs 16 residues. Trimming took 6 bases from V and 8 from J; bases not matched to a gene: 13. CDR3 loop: CASSQRGGFRDSPLHF. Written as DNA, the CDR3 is TGCGCCAGCAGTCAACGAGGGGGCTTTAGGGATTCACCCCTCCACTTT.